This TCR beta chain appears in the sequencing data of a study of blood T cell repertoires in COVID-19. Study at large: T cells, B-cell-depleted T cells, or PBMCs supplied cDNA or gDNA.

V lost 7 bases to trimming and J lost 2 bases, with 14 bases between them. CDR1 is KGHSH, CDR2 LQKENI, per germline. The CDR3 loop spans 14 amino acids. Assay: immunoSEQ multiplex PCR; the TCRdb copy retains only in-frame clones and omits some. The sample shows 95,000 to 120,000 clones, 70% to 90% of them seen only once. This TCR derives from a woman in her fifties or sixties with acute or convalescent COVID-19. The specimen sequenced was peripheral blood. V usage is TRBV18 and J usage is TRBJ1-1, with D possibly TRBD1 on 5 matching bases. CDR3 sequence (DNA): TGTGCCAGCTACCCCCAGACAGACAACACTGAAGCTTTCTTT. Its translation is CASYPQTDNTEAFF. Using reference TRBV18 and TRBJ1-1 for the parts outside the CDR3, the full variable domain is NAGVMQNPRHLVRRRGQEARLRCSPMKGHSHVYWYRQLPEEGLKFMVYLQKENIIDESGMPKERFSAEFPKEGPSILRIQQVVRGDSAAYFCASYPQTDNTEAFFGQGTRLTVV.